This T cell receptor beta chain stems from a study of blood T cell repertoires in COVID-19. Study as a whole: From the United States, Italy and Spain came samples of acute and convalescent COVID-19. Nucleic acid was either cDNA or gDNA, and it came from T cells, B-cell-depleted T cells, or PBMCs.

This CDR3 contains 18 residues. Looked up from germline, CDR1 is SGHTA and CDR2 is FQGNSA. With V trimmed by 1 base and J by 1 base, 11 bases remained unmatched. As processed by the authors: Reference gene primers were amplified, and this amplification served to estimate nucleated cell counts. Data came from immunoSEQ multiplex PCR; TCRdb stores just in-frame clones and leaves some out. D and trimming were read from the DNA, whereas the V and J calls and clone size are those reported in that table. The sample holds roughly 340,000 clones, around 92% seen once. The specimen sequenced was peripheral blood. The receptor comes from a woman under 40 with COVID-19, enrolled during active disease. The V and J genes are TRBV7-2 and TRBJ1-2; 8 nucleotides align to TRBD1. In DNA, the CDR3 is TGTGCCAGCAGCTTAGTCTATGGGCAGGGGGCCGTTAACTATGGCTACACCTTC. Protein: CASSLVYGQGAVNYGYTF.